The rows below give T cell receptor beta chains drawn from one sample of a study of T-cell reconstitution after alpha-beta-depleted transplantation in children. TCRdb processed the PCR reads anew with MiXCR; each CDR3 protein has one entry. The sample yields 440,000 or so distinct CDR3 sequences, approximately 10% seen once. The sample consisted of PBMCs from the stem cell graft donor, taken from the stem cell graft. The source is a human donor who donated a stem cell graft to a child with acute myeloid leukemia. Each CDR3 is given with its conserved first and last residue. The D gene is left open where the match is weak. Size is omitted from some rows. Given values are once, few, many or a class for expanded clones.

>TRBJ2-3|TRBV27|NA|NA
CASSPQALDTQYF
TGTGCCAGCAGCCCTCAGGCGTTGGATACGCAGTATTTT
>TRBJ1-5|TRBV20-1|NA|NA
CSARERTRGANQPQHF
TGCAGTGCTAGAGAACGGACACGCGGCGCCAATCAGCCCCAGCATTTT
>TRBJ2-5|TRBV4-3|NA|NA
CASSQGLGETQYF
TGCGCCAGCAGCCAAGGACTGGGGGAGACCCAGTACTTC
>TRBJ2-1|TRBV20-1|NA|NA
CSARAQDSGDEQFF
TGCAGTGCTAGAGCTCAGGACTCCGGCGATGAGCAGTTCTTC
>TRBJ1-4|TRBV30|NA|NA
CAWSVSSNEKLFF
TGTGCCTGGAGTGTGTCGAGTAATGAAAAACTGTTTTTT
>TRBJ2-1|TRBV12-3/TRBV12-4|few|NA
CASSLAGRQEQFF
TGTGCCAGCAGTTTAGCGGGGCGGCAAGAGCAGTTCTTC
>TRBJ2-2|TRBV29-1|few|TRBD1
CSVERGQGTGELFF
TGCAGCGTTGAGCGGGGACAGGGCACCGGGGAGCTGTTTTTT
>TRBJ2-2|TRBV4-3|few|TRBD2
CASSQGRLAGGDSTGELFF
TGCGCCAGCAGCCAGGGTCGACTAGCGGGAGGAGATAGCACCGGGGAGCTGTTTTTT
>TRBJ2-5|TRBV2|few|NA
CASRRTVPTQYF
TGTGCCAGCCGTAGGACAGTCCCGACCCAGTACTTC
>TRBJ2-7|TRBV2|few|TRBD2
CASTAGGPAEQYF
TGTGCCAGCACAGCGGGAGGGCCGGCCGAGCAGTACTTC
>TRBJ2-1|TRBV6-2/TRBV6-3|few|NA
CASSPTGGIAYNEQFF
TGTGCCAGCAGTCCAACCGGGGGAATCGCCTACAATGAGCAGTTCTTC
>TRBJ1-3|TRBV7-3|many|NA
CASSVGPISTGNTIYF
TGTGCCAGCAGCGTCGGGCCTATCAGCACTGGAAACACCATATATTTT
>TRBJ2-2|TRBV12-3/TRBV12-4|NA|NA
CASSLTGRGAGELFF
TGTGCCAGCAGTCTGACAGGGCGGGGCGCCGGGGAGCTGTTTTTT
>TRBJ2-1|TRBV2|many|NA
CASSEPPRGQNEQFF
TGTGCCAGCAGTGAACCTCCCCGGGGCCAGAATGAGCAGTTCTTC
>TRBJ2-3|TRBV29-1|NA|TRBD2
CSVVTSGRTDTQYF
TGCAGCGTTGTAACTAGCGGGAGAACAGATACGCAGTATTTT
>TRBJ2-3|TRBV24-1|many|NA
CATSDFWGPRFTDTQYF
TGTGCCACCAGTGATTTTTGGGGGCCCCGATTCACAGATACGCAGTATTTT
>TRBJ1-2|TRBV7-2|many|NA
CASSLFGDGYTF
TGTGCCAGCAGCTTATTCGGGGATGGCTACACCTTC
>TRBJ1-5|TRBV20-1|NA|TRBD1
CSAIKTGAEDQPQHF
TGCAGTGCTATCAAAACAGGGGCGGAAGATCAGCCCCAGCATTTT
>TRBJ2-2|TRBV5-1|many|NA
CASRFQGDTGELFF
TGCGCCAGCCGATTTCAGGGAGACACCGGGGAGCTGTTTTTT
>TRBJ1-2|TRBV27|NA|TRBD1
CASSRQGADGYTF
TGTGCCAGCAGCAGACAGGGGGCGGATGGCTACACCTTC
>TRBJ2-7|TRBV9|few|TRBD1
CASSVSRQGGEQYF
TGTGCCAGCAGCGTCTCCAGACAGGGTGGCGAGCAGTACTTC
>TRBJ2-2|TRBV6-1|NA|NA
CASRTAGTGELFF
TGTGCCAGCAGGACCGCCGGGACCGGGGAGCTGTTTTTT
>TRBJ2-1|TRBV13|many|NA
CASSLVAGNEQFF
TGTGCCAGCAGCTTAGTAGCCGGCAATGAGCAGTTCTTC
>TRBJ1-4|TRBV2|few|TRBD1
CASKGQTATNEKLFF
TGTGCCAGCAAGGGACAGACTGCAACTAATGAAAAACTGTTTTTT
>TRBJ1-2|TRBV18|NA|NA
CASSPGDGRGYGYTF
TGTGCCAGCTCACCTGGGGACGGCCGGGGATATGGCTACACCTTC
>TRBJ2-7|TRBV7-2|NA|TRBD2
CASSSPTSGRFYEQYF
TGTGCCAGCAGCTCCCCTACTAGCGGGAGGTTCTACGAGCAGTACTTC
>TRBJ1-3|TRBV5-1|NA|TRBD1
CASSPYSQGASGNTIYF
TGCGCCAGCAGCCCGTACTCCCAGGGGGCCTCTGGAAACACCATATATTTT
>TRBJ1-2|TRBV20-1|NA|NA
CSARQLYSLMWYGYTF
TGCAGTGCTAGGCAACTGTATAGTCTTATGTGGTATGGCTACACCTTC
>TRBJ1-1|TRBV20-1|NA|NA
CSVSGDRKTTEAFF
TGCAGTGTTAGTGGAGACAGGAAGACCACTGAAGCTTTCTTT
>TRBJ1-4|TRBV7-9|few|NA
CASSRTSGTNEKLFF
TGTGCCAGCAGCCGGACCTCAGGGACTAATGAAAAACTGTTTTTT
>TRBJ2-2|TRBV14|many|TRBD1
CASSRGQGGRTGELFF
TGTGCCAGCAGCCGGGGACAGGGGGGACGCACCGGGGAGCTGTTTTTT
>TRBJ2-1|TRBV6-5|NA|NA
CASSYGQVAYNEQFF
TGTGCCAGCAGTTACGGGCAGGTTGCCTACAATGAGCAGTTCTTC
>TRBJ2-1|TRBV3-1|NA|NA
CACSQGDQDPRRSYNEQFF
TGTGCCTGCAGCCAAGGCGATCAGGACCCGCGCCGTTCCTACAATGAGCAGTTCTTC
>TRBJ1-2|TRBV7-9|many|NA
CASSPWEERGYTF
TGTGCCAGCAGCCCTTGGGAGGAGAGGGGCTACACCTTC
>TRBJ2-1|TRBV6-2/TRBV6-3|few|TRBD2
CASNLAGLNNEQFF
TGTGCCAGCAATTTAGCGGGACTTAACAATGAGCAGTTCTTC